This T cell receptor beta chain comes out of a study of blood T cell repertoires in COVID-19. Study-level background: COVID-19 samples collected from the United States, Italy and Spain covered acute and convalescent phases.

Produced via immunoSEQ multiplex PCR; TCRdb's table is partial and in-frame only. The repertoire holds roughly 180,000 clones, roughly 80% seen once, with roughly 5.7% in the top ten. This clone was detected many times. From germline, CDR1 is MNHNS and CDR2 SASEGT. V gave up 2 bases and J gave up 1 base, with 5 bases separating them. The CDR3 is made up of 13 amino acids. The gene calls are TRBV6-1 and TRBJ1-1; no firm D call. The clonotype was recovered from a woman aged 35 to 49 with acute COVID-19. The sample was PBMCs or T cells enriched from blood (not recorded which). The CDR3 DNA is TGTGCCAGCAGTGAATCAGAGAACACTGAAGCTTTCTTT. This translates into CASSESENTEAFF.